This T cell receptor (beta chain) was sequenced during a study of T cells expressing NK-cell markers (dated by TCRdb to the early 2020s). In terms of the full investigation: In sorted CD3+CD56+NKG2C+, CD3+CD56+NKG2C- and CD3+CD56-NKG2C+ T-cell subsets from eight or nine donors, TCR beta-chain repertoires were profiled. Sequencing of the libraries produced 2 x 150 bp reads on Illumina HiSeq 2000/2500, MiSeq or NextSeq. The study sequenced eight donors, all healthy volunteers chosen at random: three men and five women. Of the eight sequenced donors, seven were found to be HCMV-seropositive and one was found to be HCMV-seronegative. The paper's findings and limits, for the study overall: Those dominant clonotypes were again the most abundant among CD3+CD56-NKG2C+ cells in several donors, at about 25-60.1%. It remained unclear whether the expanded NKG2C-expressing T cell clones were specific for HCMV antigens. In several donors, the dominant CD3+CD56+NKG2C+ clonotypes were found to rank among the top 10 CD8+ clonotypes and to make up about 1.0-7.5% of CD8+ T cells.

To note about this clonotype: It has no known antigen specificity.

The germline V gene provides CDR1 SNHLY and CDR2 FYNNEI. The CDR3 goes from the cysteine to the phenylalanine over 13 residues. No DNA sequence is on record. To determine HCMV serostatus, a commercial ELISA kit was used to detect HCMV-specific IgG in serum. Ficoll density gradient centrifugation was used to isolate peripheral blood mononuclear cells from blood. The instrument was an Illumina HiSeq 2000. 5'RACE template switching, by which a universal primer site and unique molecular identifiers were added, was used to make TCR beta cDNA libraries. Priming for cDNA synthesis came from the TCR beta constant segment, and two successive PCR amplification steps followed. In the authors' own workflow: MIGEC was used to demultiplex reads and group reads by UMI, and MiTCR was used to assemble and quantify clonotypes. To exclude erroneous sequences, only TCR cDNA sequences supported by at least two reads were retained. The tcR package was used for downstream repertoire analysis, and clonotypes were matched between fractions using CDR3 nucleotide sequence together with V segment. VDJmatch was used to annotate antigen specificity against VDJdb, with one amino acid substitution in CDR3 allowed. After reprocessing by TCRdb, each CDR3 protein sequence is one entry, and no DNA is given. The V and J calls follow TCRdb's processing rather than the paper's. The sample table includes roughly 180,000 distinct CDR3 sequences. Around 18% of the sample goes to the ten largest clones.

The sequence came from a woman aged 18-69 years in good health. Source material: blood T cells: a sorted CD56 or NKG2C T cell subset, CD4+ or CD8+ T cells, or bulk PBMC T cells (not recorded which). Here the chain combines TRBV2 and TRBJ2-1. The CDR3 region reads CASSDSGNNEQFF.